A single sample gave rise to the 27 T cell receptor beta chains below, sequenced in a study of T-cell reconstitution after alpha-beta-depleted transplantation in children listed by TCRdb under 2016. The treatment or condition label of this sample denotes: allogeneic hematopoietic cell transplantation with graft depleted of TCRalphabeta T cells and CD19 B cells. The library came from PCR. Instrument used: Illumina HiSeq 2500. TCR library preparation used molecular barcoding, with unique molecular identifiers applied to normalize quantification of the TCRbeta repertoire. TCRdb applied fastp at Q25 and MiXCR to the public reads, then kept only in-frame beta chains. Identical CDR3 proteins give one entry, which carries the most common genes and DNA. This sample is represented by 300,000 to 400,000 distinct CDR3 sequences; 16% of them were singletons. About 41% of the sample comes from the top ten. This material consisted of PBMCs, mostly from graft donor cells, taken 360 days after TCRalphabeta/CD19-depleted stem cell transplant. The receptors come from a male patient between 2 and 15 years old who had a stem cell transplant for acute lymphoblastic leukemia, so the T cells may come from the graft donor.

The rearrangement links TRBV6-5 to TRBJ2-3; D is perhaps TRBD2 (5 bases). The V end was cut by 0 bases, the J end by 1 base, with 11 bases between. The germline gives CDR1 MNHEY, CDR2 SVGAGI. This CDR3 is 16 amino acids long. The CDR3 DNA is TGTGCCAGCAGTTACTCGGGCGGGTACGGCACAGATACGCAGTATTTT. Protein: CASSYSGGYGTDTQYF.

This clonotype was counted at least ten times. The chain links TRBV18 to TRBJ2-1; the D gene is possibly TRBD2 (5 bases). The CDR3 length is 15 residues. The germline V and J ends were trimmed by 5 bases and 4 bases, with 15 bases remaining between them. Germline-derived CDR1 and CDR2 are KGHSH and LQKENI. CDR3 amino acids: CASSSAAGLYNEQFF. DNA for the CDR3: TGTGCCAGCTCATCAGCGGCGGGCCTATACAATGAGCAGTTCTTC.

This clonotype has more than one count but fewer than ten. V usage is TRBV10-3 and J usage is TRBJ2-7, with TRBD1 matching 10 bases. The CDR3 runs 15 residues. The germline CDR1 and CDR2 sequences are ENHRY and SYGVKD. The V and J ends lost 4 bases and 6 bases, in that order; junction bases with no gene match: 9. CDR3 in DNA: TGTGCCATCAGTGCGGCCGGGACAGGGGTAGGCGAGCAGTACTTC. This codes for CAISAAGTGVGEQYF.

This clonotype has at least ten counts. V and J are TRBV4-1 and TRBJ2-7, with D perhaps given as TRBD1 or TRBD2 (5 bases each). V was clipped by 4 bases and J by 0 bases, with 13 bases between them. CDR1 MGHRA and CDR2 YSYEKL come from the germline V gene. The CDR3 is made up of 15 amino acids. CDR3 coding DNA: TGCGCCAGCAGCCTACAGGACACTAGCTCCTACGAGCAGTACTTC. Translated: CASSLQDTSSYEQYF.

The chain is built from TRBV11-2 and TRBJ2-4; D uncertain. With 6 bases removed from V and 4 bases from J, the gap between germline ends came to 25 bases. Germline lookup yields CDR1 SGHAT and CDR2 FQNNGV. This CDR3 is built from 18 residues. The CDR3 nucleotides read TGTGCCAGCAGTCCTAGTGTGCTAGACCCACTCCTAAAAAACATTCAGTACTTC. This codes for CASSPSVLDPLLKNIQYF.

This clonotype was seen a few times. This chain connects TRBV4-3 to TRBJ2-5; tentatively, D is TRBD2 (5 bases). V was pared by 5 bases and J by 4 bases, with 17 bases between. Germline V gene lookup returns CDR1 LGHNA and CDR2 YSLEER. This CDR3 region has 15 residues. The CDR3 DNA reads TGCGCCAGCAGCATTTTGAGGGAAGCTGGAGAGACCCAGTACTTC. It translates to CASSILREAGETQYF.

This sequence joins TRBV28 and TRBJ2-3, with a tentative D call TRBD2 (6 bases). The V gene's germline CDR1 is MDHEN and CDR2 SYDVKM. V was trimmed by 4 bases and J by 2 bases, leaving 16 bases between them. This CDR3 is 16 amino acids long. CDR3: CASSSGRGANTDTQYF. As DNA, the CDR3 is TGTGCCAGCAGTTCCGGGAGAGGGGCCAACACAGATACGCAGTATTTT.

Many counts were recorded for this clonotype. The V and J genes are TRBV10-1 and TRBJ2-2; D is unresolved. The germline V gene has CDR1 WNHNN and CDR2 SYGVQD (reference sequence). CDR3 length: 17 amino acids. The ends were cut back, 3 bases at V and 7 bases at J, with 21 bases in the middle. The CDR3 sequence is CASSDLRLPLLIGELFF. Here the CDR3 DNA reads TGCGCCAGCAGTGACTTGAGGTTGCCCCTTCTCATCGGGGAGCTGTTTTTT.

This clonotype was detected a few times. The genes are TRBV25-1 and TRBJ2-7, with D perhaps TRBD1 (6 bases). V was cut by 2 bases and J by 1 base, with 15 bases left in between. Germline lookup yields CDR1 MGHDK and CDR2 SYGVNS. The CDR3 has 16 residues. The DNA for the CDR3 is TGTGCCAGCAGTGAACCCCCAGGGGCCCCTTCCTACGAGCAGTACTTC. It encodes CASSEPPGAPSYEQYF.

This clonotype was counted only a few times. This chain uses TRBV24-1 with TRBJ2-1, with D possibly being TRBD2 (7 bases). CDR3 length: 18 residues. The V and J ends lost 5 bases and 9 bases respectively, with 28 bases between them. Germline V gene lookup returns CDR1 KGHDR and CDR2 SFDVKD. The CDR3 DNA is TGTGCCACCAGTGCCTCCCCGAAACAGGGAACGACTAGCTTTGAGCAGTTCTTC. Translated, it gives CATSASPKQGTTSFEQFF.

The chain carries TRBV29-1 and TRBJ2-7, with 10 bases matching TRBD2. The CDR3 is made up of 14 amino acids. The germline gives CDR1 SQVTM, CDR2 ANQGSEA. V shed 3 bases and J 0 bases; nucleotides not matched to a gene: 2. CDR3 protein: CSVDPSGSSYEQYF. The CDR3 bases are TGCAGCGTTGATCCTAGCGGGAGCTCCTACGAGCAGTACTTC.

This chain connects TRBV20-1 to TRBJ2-7, with no clear D. The V and J ends lost 5 bases and 3 bases respectively, with 20 bases between them. Germline lookup yields CDR1 DFQATT and CDR2 SNEGSKA (reference sequence). The CDR3 sequence is 15 residues long. The CDR3 DNA is TGCAGTGCTCCCCCTGATATGAGACTCCTCTACGAGCAGTACTTC. It yields the protein CSAPPDMRLLYEQYF.

The chain links TRBV5-1 to TRBJ2-5, with D uncertain. V was cut by 0 bases and J by 0 bases, with 9 bases left in between. The germline V gene has CDR1 SGHRS and CDR2 YFSETQ. This CDR3 contains 15 residues. The CDR3 sequence is CASSLGPTYQETQYF. For the CDR3, the DNA is TGCGCCAGCAGCTTGGGTCCGACCTACCAAGAGACCCAGTACTTC.

This clonotype came up many times. DNA for the CDR3: TGTGCCAGCAGCTTAGCGCTCAACCTCCCTGAGAGGGAGACCCAGTACTTC. This sequence encodes CASSLALNLPERETQYF. The chain recombines TRBV7-8 with TRBJ2-5; D unresolved. Germline CDR1 SGHVS, CDR2 FQNEAQ. V was cut by 0 bases and J by 5 bases, with 19 bases left in between. This CDR3 has 17 amino acids.

This clonotype appeared a few times. The rearrangement uses TRBV12-3 or TRBV12-4 and TRBJ2-1; D tentatively fits TRBD1 or TRBD2 (5 bases each). CDR3 length: 12 residues. Trimming pared 10 bases from V and 3 bases from J, leaving 10 bases between. The CDR3 DNA reads as TGTGCCACCGGGACCGACTACAATGAGCAGTTCTTC. Its translation is CATGTDYNEQFF.

This clonotype was seen ten or more times. The chain uses TRBV5-1 and TRBJ2-7; a possible D gene is TRBD1 (5 bases). Between the trimmed V and J ends, which lost 4 bases and 3 bases, there was a span of 14 bases. The CDR3 runs 14 residues. Germline CDR1 reads SGHRS; CDR2 reads YFSETQ. Written as DNA, the CDR3 is TGCGCCAGCAGCCGAAAGGACAAGGGCTACGAGCAGTACTTC. It translates to CASSRKDKGYEQYF.

V gene TRBV6-2 or TRBV6-3 combines with J gene TRBJ2-7; no clear D. V gave up 7 bases and J gave up 6 bases, with 16 bases separating them. The CDR3 is made up of 13 amino acids. Germline values: CDR1 MNHEY, CDR2 SVGEGT. CDR3 bases: TGTGCCAGCACCCATTCGCTGCCTGGCGAGCAGTACTTC. Amino acid sequence: CASTHSLPGEQYF.

This clonotype was seen a handful of times. This chain links TRBV4-3 with TRBJ2-6, with D unclear. Deletions cut 2 bases from V and 2 bases from J, with 16 bases between. CDR1 is LGHNA, CDR2 YSLEER, per germline. This CDR3 region has 18 residues. CDR3 sequence: CASSQLHFGQAGANVLTF. CDR3 DNA: TGCGCCAGCAGCCAATTGCATTTCGGGCAGGCTGGGGCCAACGTCCTGACTTTC.

The J gene is TRBJ1-1, the V gene TRBV28; D is ambiguous. This CDR3 is built from 12 residues. Trimming removed 2 bases from V and 4 bases from J, with 5 bases in between. In germline, CDR1 is MDHEN, CDR2 SYDVKM. CDR3 region: CASSLRLTEAFF. The CDR3 nucleotides are TGTGCCAGCAGTTTACGGCTCACTGAAGCTTTCTTT.

There are a few counts of this clonotype. This chain links TRBV6-5 with TRBJ1-3; D gene ambiguous. Germline CDR1 reads MNHEY; CDR2 reads SVGAGI. The V gene lost 7 bases and the J gene lost 0 bases, with 7 bases spanning the gap. This CDR3 spans 13 amino acids. CDR3: CASTGSSGNTIYF. The CDR3, as DNA: TGTGCCAGCACGGGGAGCTCTGGAAACACCATATATTTT.

The chain combines TRBV7-8 with TRBJ2-1; D might be TRBD2 (5 bases). V lost 2 bases, J lost 10 bases, and 21 bases lay in between. This CDR3 is built from 16 residues. Germline CDR1 reads SGHVS; CDR2 reads FQNEAQ. The CDR3 DNA follows: TGTGCCAGCAGCTTAATGCGGGTCCTTGAGGTTCGGGAGCAGTTCTTC. Its protein is CASSLMRVLEVREQFF.

The chain combines TRBV5-1 with TRBJ1-4; D might be TRBD1 (5 bases). V gave up 1 base and J gave up 9 bases, with 13 bases separating them. Per germline, CDR1 SGHRS and CDR2 YFSETQ. CDR3 length equals 14 residues. CDR3: CASSLSQGPQKLFF. DNA for the CDR3: TGCGCCAGCAGCTTGTCCCAGGGCCCTCAAAAACTGTTTTTT. Looking up the rest from reference TRBV5-1 and TRBJ1-4 gives the full variable domain: KAGVTQTPRYLIKTRGQQVTLSCSPISGHRSVSWYQQTPGQGLQFLFEYFSETQRNKGNFPGRFSGRQFSNSRSEMNVSTLELGDSALYLCASSLSQGPQKLFFGSGTQLSVL.

This clonotype has ten or more counts. The chain employs TRBV4-3 and TRBJ2-2, with a weak D call TRBD2 (6 bases). The CDR3 extends over 19 amino acids. The germline V and J ends were trimmed by 1 base and 0 bases, with 18 bases remaining between them. Germline V gives CDR1 LGHNA, CDR2 YSLEER. CDR3 in amino acids: CASSQVVPRDAPNTGELFF. In DNA form, the CDR3 reads TGCGCCAGCAGCCAAGTTGTCCCGCGGGACGCCCCGAACACCGGGGAGCTGTTTTTT.

V gene TRBV27 combines with J gene TRBJ2-2, with D perhaps matching TRBD2 (6 bases). Germline V gives CDR1 MNHEY, CDR2 SMNVEV (reference sequence). The CDR3 has 14 amino acids. Trimming removed 7 bases at V and 7 bases at J, with 16 bases between. The CDR3 here is CASTRGTGDGELFF. The CDR3 coding sequence is TGTGCCAGCACCCGGGGGACGGGGGACGGGGAGCTGTTTTTT.

The chain links TRBV12-3 or TRBV12-4 to TRBJ1-3; the D is unclear. There are 13 residues in the CDR3. V lost 5 bases and J lost 1, with 6 bases in between. DNA of the CDR3: TGTGCCAGCAGTCTTATATCTGGAAACACCATATATTTT. It is translated as CASSLISGNTIYF.

V and J are TRBV29-1 and TRBJ1-2, with TRBD1 as a possible D gene (5 bases). The CDR3 length is 13 residues. Trimming removed 8 bases from V and 7 bases from J, with 20 bases in between. The V gene's germline CDR1 is SQVTM and CDR2 ANQGSEA. For the CDR3, the DNA is TGCAGCTCTCGAGAAGGGGACGCCTCTGGCTACACCTTC. Amino acids: CSSREGDASGYTF.

The rearrangement uses TRBV6-5 and TRBJ2-3, with D tentatively TRBD1 or TRBD2 (5 bases each). CDR1 MNHEY and CDR2 SVGAGI come from the germline V gene. The CDR3 is 15 amino acids. The V end lost 3 bases, the J end lost 1 base, and 11 bases lay between the germline ends. The CDR3 sequence: CASSYRQGGTDTQYF. CDR3 in DNA: TGTGCCAGCAGTTATAGGCAGGGAGGCACAGATACGCAGTATTTT.